A selection of T cell receptor beta chains follows, all from one sample in a study of T cells after yellow fever vaccination. MiXCR was run by TCRdb on the 5' RACE reads, yielding one entry per CDR3 protein. The sample has about 320,000 distinct CDR3 sequences; around 4.4% are singletons. The specimen was PBMCs, collected 15 days after the yellow fever booster vaccination. Receptors originate from a man younger than 35 who received the YFV17D yellow fever vaccine. Each CDR3 is given with its conserved first and last residue. The order of the fields is D gene, clone size, J gene, V gene, CDR3 protein, CDR3 DNA. The D gene is left open where the match is weak. For some rows the clone size is stated as once, few or many, or as a class when expanded; others skip it.

d_call: .; clone_size: many; j_call: TRBJ1-2; v_call: TRBV18; cdr3_aa: CASSPLADANYGYTF; cdr3_nt: TGTGCCAGCTCACCGTTAGCAGACGCTAACTATGGCTACACCTTC
d_call: .; clone_size: few; j_call: TRBJ2-7; v_call: TRBV7-2; cdr3_aa: CASSLAGVSYEQYF; cdr3_nt: TGTGCCAGCAGCTTAGCCGGAGTCTCCTACGAGCAGTACTTC
d_call: .; clone_size: few; j_call: TRBJ1-5; v_call: TRBV27; cdr3_aa: CASSPMGLLRQDMAQHF; cdr3_nt: TGTGCCAGCAGTCCTATGGGGCTCTTGCGGCAGGACATGGCCCAGCATTTT
d_call: .; clone_size: few; j_call: TRBJ2-1; v_call: TRBV5-1; cdr3_aa: CASSSFVSGVGVNEQFF; cdr3_nt: TGCGCCAGCAGCTCCTTTGTTTCGGGGGTTGGGGTCAATGAGCAGTTCTTC
d_call: .; clone_size: .; j_call: TRBJ2-6; v_call: TRBV7-9; cdr3_aa: CASSFIQGRGSGANVLTF; cdr3_nt: TGTGCCAGCAGCTTCATTCAGGGAAGGGGCTCTGGGGCCAACGTCCTGACTTTC
d_call: .; clone_size: few; j_call: TRBJ2-3; v_call: TRBV9; cdr3_aa: CASSVASAGDTQYF; cdr3_nt: TGTGCCAGCAGCGTAGCCTCTGCAGGCGATACGCAGTATTTT
d_call: .; clone_size: many; j_call: TRBJ1-5; v_call: TRBV6-6; cdr3_aa: CASSYVGREPQHF; cdr3_nt: TGTGCCAGCAGTTACGTCGGAAGGGAGCCCCAGCATTTT
d_call: .; clone_size: many; j_call: TRBJ2-1; v_call: TRBV7-9; cdr3_aa: CASSPNEQFF; cdr3_nt: TGTGCCAGCAGTCCGAATGAGCAGTTCTTC
d_call: TRBD2; clone_size: many; j_call: TRBJ2-7; v_call: TRBV4-3; cdr3_aa: CASSQERGDPAYEQYF; cdr3_nt: TGCGCCAGCAGCCAAGAACGGGGGGACCCTGCCTACGAGCAGTACTTC
d_call: .; clone_size: many; j_call: TRBJ2-3; v_call: TRBV12-3/TRBV12-4; cdr3_aa: CASSSRPTADTQYF; cdr3_nt: TGTGCCAGCAGTTCGCGTCCCACCGCAGATACGCAGTATTTT
d_call: .; clone_size: .; j_call: TRBJ2-3; v_call: TRBV29-1; cdr3_aa: CSVDWQVRTDTQYF; cdr3_nt: TGCAGCGTTGACTGGCAGGTTCGGACAGATACGCAGTATTTT
d_call: .; clone_size: many; j_call: TRBJ1-1; v_call: TRBV7-6; cdr3_aa: CASSIYRGMNTEAFF; cdr3_nt: TGTGCCAGCAGCATATACCGGGGAATGAACACTGAAGCTTTCTTT
d_call: TRBD2; clone_size: many; j_call: TRBJ2-3; v_call: TRBV7-3; cdr3_aa: CASSLSSGGASTQYF; cdr3_nt: TGTGCCAGCAGCTTATCTAGCGGGGGGGCCAGTACGCAGTATTTT
d_call: TRBD2; clone_size: few; j_call: TRBJ2-5; v_call: TRBV20-1; cdr3_aa: CSARIHLAGEQETQYF; cdr3_nt: TGCAGTGCTAGGATTCATCTGGCGGGGGAACAAGAGACCCAGTACTTC
d_call: TRBD1; clone_size: many; j_call: TRBJ2-7; v_call: TRBV5-1; cdr3_aa: CASSKTGGGEQYF; cdr3_nt: TGCGCCAGCAGCAAGACAGGGGGTGGCGAGCAGTACTTC
d_call: .; clone_size: many; j_call: TRBJ1-2; v_call: TRBV20-1; cdr3_aa: CSARSREGSYGYTF; cdr3_nt: TGCAGTGCTAGAAGCCGGGAGGGAAGCTATGGCTACACCTTC
d_call: .; clone_size: many; j_call: TRBJ2-3; v_call: TRBV11-2; cdr3_aa: CASSSSDTQYF; cdr3_nt: TGTGCCAGCAGCTCCTCGGATACGCAGTATTTT
d_call: .; clone_size: many; j_call: TRBJ2-5; v_call: TRBV4-3; cdr3_aa: CASSPTGKDQETQYF; cdr3_nt: TGCGCCAGCAGCCCCACCGGGAAGGATCAAGAGACCCAGTACTTC
d_call: TRBD1; clone_size: .; j_call: TRBJ1-5; v_call: TRBV10-2; cdr3_aa: CASGQVLNQPQHF; cdr3_nt: TGCGCCTCGGGACAGGTTCTAAATCAGCCCCAGCATTTT
d_call: TRBD1; clone_size: many; j_call: TRBJ2-5; v_call: TRBV12-3/TRBV12-4; cdr3_aa: CASSWTGGQETQYF; cdr3_nt: TGTGCCAGCAGTTGGACAGGGGGACAAGAGACCCAGTACTTC
d_call: .; clone_size: .; j_call: TRBJ2-5; v_call: TRBV12-3/TRBV12-4; cdr3_aa: CASSPRAGSQETQYF; cdr3_nt: TGTGCCAGCAGCCCTCGGGCGGGATCCCAAGAGACCCAGTACTTC
d_call: TRBD1; clone_size: many; j_call: TRBJ2-7; v_call: TRBV6-2/TRBV6-3; cdr3_aa: CASSRDRVNEQYF; cdr3_nt: TGTGCCAGCAGCCGGGACAGGGTGAACGAGCAGTACTTC
d_call: .; clone_size: few; j_call: TRBJ1-5; v_call: TRBV4-1; cdr3_aa: CASSQDFSGTAYSNQPQHF; cdr3_nt: TGCGCCAGCAGCCAAGATTTTTCTGGGACGGCTTATAGCAATCAGCCCCAGCATTTT
d_call: TRBD2; clone_size: .; j_call: TRBJ2-3; v_call: TRBV5-5; cdr3_aa: CASSLASFLAGGTDTQYF; cdr3_nt: TGTGCCAGCAGCTTGGCTTCCTTCCTGGCGGGGGGCACAGATACGCAGTATTTT
d_call: TRBD2; clone_size: many; j_call: TRBJ2-1; v_call: TRBV7-3; cdr3_aa: CASSLKLAGNNEQFF; cdr3_nt: TGTGCCAGCAGCTTAAAGCTAGCGGGGAACAATGAGCAGTTCTTC
d_call: .; clone_size: few; j_call: TRBJ2-7; v_call: TRBV6-5; cdr3_aa: CASSRRGTLPYEQYF; cdr3_nt: TGTGCCAGCAGTCGTCGCGGGACTTTACCCTACGAGCAGTACTTC
d_call: .; clone_size: many; j_call: TRBJ1-6; v_call: TRBV7-2; cdr3_aa: CASSSRNSPLHF; cdr3_nt: TGTGCCAGCAGCTCAAGAAATTCACCCCTCCACTTT
d_call: .; clone_size: .; j_call: TRBJ2-2; v_call: TRBV27; cdr3_aa: CASSLSQSSGELFF; cdr3_nt: TGTGCCAGCAGTTTATCGCAGAGCTCCGGGGAGCTGTTTTTT
d_call: .; clone_size: many; j_call: TRBJ2-1; v_call: TRBV4-3; cdr3_aa: CASSQDSYNEQFF; cdr3_nt: TGCGCCAGCAGCCAAGATAGCTACAATGAGCAGTTCTTC
d_call: .; clone_size: many; j_call: TRBJ1-6; v_call: TRBV5-1; cdr3_aa: CASSDPGGSRSPLHF; cdr3_nt: TGCGCCAGCAGTGACCCGGGGGGCTCACGATCACCCCTCCACTTT
d_call: TRBD1; clone_size: .; j_call: TRBJ2-2; v_call: TRBV27; cdr3_aa: CASRLMTGIPGELFF; cdr3_nt: TGTGCCAGCAGATTGATGACAGGGATCCCCGGGGAGCTGTTTTTT
d_call: TRBD1; clone_size: .; j_call: TRBJ1-2; v_call: TRBV28; cdr3_aa: CASKVGQQDGYTF; cdr3_nt: TGTGCCAGCAAAGTGGGACAGCAGGACGGCTACACCTTC
d_call: .; clone_size: .; j_call: TRBJ2-7; v_call: TRBV11-2; cdr3_aa: CASSHPIGRPSYEQYF; cdr3_nt: TGTGCCAGCAGCCACCCCATTGGCAGACCCTCCTACGAGCAGTACTTC
d_call: .; clone_size: many; j_call: TRBJ2-1; v_call: TRBV6-2/TRBV6-3; cdr3_aa: CASSPTFGEQFF; cdr3_nt: TGTGCCAGCAGCCCAACCTTCGGTGAGCAGTTCTTC
d_call: .; clone_size: many; j_call: TRBJ2-1; v_call: TRBV7-3; cdr3_aa: CASSFTGPYNEQFF; cdr3_nt: TGTGCCAGCAGCTTTACCGGACCCTACAATGAGCAGTTCTTC
d_call: .; clone_size: many; j_call: TRBJ2-7; v_call: TRBV7-8; cdr3_aa: CAFRDDSYEQYF; cdr3_nt: TGTGCCTTCCGGGACGACTCCTACGAGCAGTACTTC
d_call: .; clone_size: few; j_call: TRBJ1-3; v_call: TRBV20-1; cdr3_aa: CSAPIGNTIYF; cdr3_nt: TGCAGTGCGCCCATAGGAAACACCATATATTTT
d_call: .; clone_size: few; j_call: TRBJ2-7; v_call: TRBV5-5; cdr3_aa: CASSQPRGFIYEQYF; cdr3_nt: TGTGCCAGCAGCCAGCCGCGGGGTTTTATTTACGAGCAGTACTTC
d_call: .; clone_size: .; j_call: TRBJ2-3; v_call: TRBV3-1; cdr3_aa: CASSREGGPSTDTQYF; cdr3_nt: TGTGCCAGCAGCCGAGAAGGTGGACCTAGCACAGATACGCAGTATTTT
d_call: TRBD1; clone_size: many; j_call: TRBJ2-2; v_call: TRBV29-1; cdr3_aa: CSVRDRGTGELFF; cdr3_nt: TGCAGCGTCCGGGACAGGGGGACCGGGGAGCTGTTTTTT
d_call: .; clone_size: .; j_call: TRBJ1-1; v_call: TRBV5-1; cdr3_aa: CASSLGHTLMNTEAFF; cdr3_nt: TGCGCCAGCAGCTTGGGACACACCCTGATGAACACTGAAGCTTTCTTT
d_call: .; clone_size: few; j_call: TRBJ1-5; v_call: TRBV7-9; cdr3_aa: CASTLASGQPQHF; cdr3_nt: TGTGCCAGCACCCTGGCAAGTGGTCAGCCCCAGCATTTT
d_call: .; clone_size: many; j_call: TRBJ2-3; v_call: TRBV4-3; cdr3_aa: CASSPRPGTSTDTQYF; cdr3_nt: TGCGCCAGCAGCCCCCGCCCCGGGACTAGCACAGATACGCAGTATTTT
d_call: .; clone_size: .; j_call: TRBJ2-3; v_call: TRBV24-1; cdr3_aa: CATCDPYSGPSTDTQYF; cdr3_nt: TGTGCCACCTGTGACCCCTACAGCGGGCCTAGCACAGATACGCAGTATTTT
d_call: .; clone_size: few; j_call: TRBJ2-1; v_call: TRBV7-2; cdr3_aa: CASSSSLSRQFF; cdr3_nt: TGTGCCAGCAGTTCAAGCCTCAGTAGGCAGTTCTTC
d_call: .; clone_size: few; j_call: TRBJ2-6; v_call: TRBV5-8; cdr3_aa: CASSLLGLSGANVLTF; cdr3_nt: TGTGCCAGCAGCCTGCTGGGACTCTCTGGGGCCAACGTCCTGACTTTC
d_call: .; clone_size: few; j_call: TRBJ1-1; v_call: TRBV5-1; cdr3_aa: CASSLDQQGMNTEAFF; cdr3_nt: TGCGCCAGCAGCTTAGATCAACAGGGAATGAACACTGAAGCTTTCTTT
d_call: TRBD1; clone_size: few; j_call: TRBJ2-6; v_call: TRBV6-4; cdr3_aa: CASSDSTGGGGANVLTF; cdr3_nt: TGTGCCAGCAGTGACTCTACAGGGGGCGGTGGGGCCAACGTCCTGACTTTC
d_call: .; clone_size: .; j_call: TRBJ1-5; v_call: TRBV7-2; cdr3_aa: CASSDFGGGQPQHF; cdr3_nt: TGTGCCAGCAGCGACTTTGGGGGCGGTCAGCCCCAGCATTTT
d_call: TRBD2; clone_size: .; j_call: TRBJ2-1; v_call: TRBV18; cdr3_aa: CASSPVSGGVNEQFF; cdr3_nt: TGTGCCAGCTCACCCGTTAGCGGGGGGGTAAATGAGCAGTTCTTC
d_call: TRBD2; clone_size: many; j_call: TRBJ2-5; v_call: TRBV6-5; cdr3_aa: CASSNPTSGKETQYF; cdr3_nt: TGTGCCAGCAGTAACCCGACTAGCGGTAAAGAGACCCAGTACTTC
d_call: TRBD2; clone_size: few; j_call: TRBJ2-1; v_call: TRBV24-1; cdr3_aa: CATGRAGGLEQFF; cdr3_nt: TGTGCCACCGGGCGAGCGGGGGGGCTCGAGCAGTTCTTC
d_call: .; clone_size: .; j_call: TRBJ2-1; v_call: TRBV24-1; cdr3_aa: CATSDLASDEQFF; cdr3_nt: TGTGCCACCAGTGATTTGGCATCAGATGAGCAGTTCTTC
d_call: .; clone_size: .; j_call: TRBJ2-3; v_call: TRBV2; cdr3_aa: CASWDLPGGDTQYF; cdr3_nt: TGTGCCAGCTGGGACCTTCCTGGGGGAGATACGCAGTATTTT
d_call: TRBD2; clone_size: few; j_call: TRBJ2-2; v_call: TRBV5-6; cdr3_aa: CASSRGLGGYTGELFF; cdr3_nt: TGTGCCAGCAGCCGCGGACTAGGCGGGTACACCGGGGAGCTGTTTTTT